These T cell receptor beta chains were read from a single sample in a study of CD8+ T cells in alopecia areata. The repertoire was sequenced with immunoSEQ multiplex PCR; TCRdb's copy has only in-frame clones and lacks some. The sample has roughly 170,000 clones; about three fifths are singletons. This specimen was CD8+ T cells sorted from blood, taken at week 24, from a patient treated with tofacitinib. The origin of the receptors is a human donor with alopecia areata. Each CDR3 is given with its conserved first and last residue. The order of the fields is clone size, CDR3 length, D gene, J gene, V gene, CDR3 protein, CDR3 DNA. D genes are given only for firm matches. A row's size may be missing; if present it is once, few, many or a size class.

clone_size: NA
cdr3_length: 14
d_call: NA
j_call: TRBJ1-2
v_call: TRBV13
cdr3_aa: CASSLGKSNYGYTF
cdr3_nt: TGTGCCAGCAGCCTGGGGAAGTCGAACTATGGCTACACCTTC

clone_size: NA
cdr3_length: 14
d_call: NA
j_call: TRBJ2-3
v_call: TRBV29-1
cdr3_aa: CSVDAGVGTDTQYF
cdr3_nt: TGCAGCGTTGACGCAGGGGTGGGCACAGATACGCAGTATTTT

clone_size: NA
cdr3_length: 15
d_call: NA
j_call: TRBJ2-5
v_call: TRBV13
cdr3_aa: CASSTRSGNQETQYF
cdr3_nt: TGTGCCAGCAGCACAAGATCGGGGAACCAAGAGACCCAGTACTTC

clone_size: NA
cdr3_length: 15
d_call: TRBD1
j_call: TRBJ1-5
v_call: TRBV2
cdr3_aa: CASSEGDRVGQPQHF
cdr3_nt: TGTGCCAGCAGTGAAGGGGACAGGGTCGGACAGCCCCAGCATTTT

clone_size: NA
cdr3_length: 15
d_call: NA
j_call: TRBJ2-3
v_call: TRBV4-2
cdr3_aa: CASSKRAELTDTQYF
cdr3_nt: TGTGCCAGCAGCAAACGAGCGGAACTCACAGATACGCAGTATTTT

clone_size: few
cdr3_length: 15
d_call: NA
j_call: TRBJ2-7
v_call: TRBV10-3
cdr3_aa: CAISEGNGPPHEQYF
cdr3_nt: TGTGCCATCAGTGAAGGGAACGGCCCTCCCCACGAGCAGTACTTC

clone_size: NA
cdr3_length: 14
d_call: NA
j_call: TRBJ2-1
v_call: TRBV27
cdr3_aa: CASSPVWGYNEQFF
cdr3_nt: TGTGCCAGCAGTCCTGTGTGGGGCTACAATGAGCAGTTCTTC

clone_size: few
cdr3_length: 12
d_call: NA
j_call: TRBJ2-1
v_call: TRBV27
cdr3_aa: CASSLINNEQFF
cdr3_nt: TGTGCCAGCAGTTTAATCAACAATGAGCAGTTCTTC

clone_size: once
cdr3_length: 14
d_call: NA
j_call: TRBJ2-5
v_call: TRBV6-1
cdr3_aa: CASSEYAGVETQYF
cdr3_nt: TGTGCCAGCAGTGAATATGCAGGGGTTGAGACCCAGTACTTC

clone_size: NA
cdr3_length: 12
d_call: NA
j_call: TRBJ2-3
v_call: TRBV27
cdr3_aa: CASSRYGIRPYF
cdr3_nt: TGTGCCAGCAGTCGTTACGGGATACGCCCGTATTTT

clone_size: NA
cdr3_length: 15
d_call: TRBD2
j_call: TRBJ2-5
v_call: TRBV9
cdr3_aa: CASSARAGEPETQYF
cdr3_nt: TGTGCCAGCAGCGCAAGAGCGGGGGAGCCTGAGACCCAGTACTTC

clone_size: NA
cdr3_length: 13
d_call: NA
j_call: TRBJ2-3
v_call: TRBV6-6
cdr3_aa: CATQEGVTDTQYF
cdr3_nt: TGTGCCACCCAAGAGGGGGTCACAGATACGCAGTATTTT

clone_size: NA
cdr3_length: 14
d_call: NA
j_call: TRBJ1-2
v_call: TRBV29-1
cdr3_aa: CSVDLMTGPYGYTF
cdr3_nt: TGCAGCGTTGATTTAATGACAGGCCCCTATGGCTACACCTTC

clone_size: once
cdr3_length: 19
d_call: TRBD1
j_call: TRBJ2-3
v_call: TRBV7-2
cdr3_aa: CASSPGQGLFRYNPDTQYF
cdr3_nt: TGTGCCAGCAGCCCGGGACAGGGGCTCTTTCGTTACAACCCAGATACGCAGTATTTT

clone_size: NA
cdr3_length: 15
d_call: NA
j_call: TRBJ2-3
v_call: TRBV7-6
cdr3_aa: CASSPEPLSTDTQYF
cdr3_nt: TGTGCCAGCAGCCCCGAACCGTTAAGCACAGATACGCAGTATTTT

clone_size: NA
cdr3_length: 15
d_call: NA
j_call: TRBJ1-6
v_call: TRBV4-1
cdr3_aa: CASSQSWTANSPLHF
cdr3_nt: TGCGCCAGCAGCCAGTCCTGGACAGCGAATTCACCCCTCCACTTT

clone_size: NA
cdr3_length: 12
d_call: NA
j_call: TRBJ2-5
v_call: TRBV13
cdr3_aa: CASKRQAETQYF
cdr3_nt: TGTGCCAGCAAAAGGCAGGCGGAGACCCAGTACTTC

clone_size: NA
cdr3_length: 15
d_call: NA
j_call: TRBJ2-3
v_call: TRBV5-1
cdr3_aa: CASSLVGAPQDTQYF
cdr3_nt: TGCGCCAGCAGCTTGGTGGGAGCACCCCAAGATACGCAGTATTTT

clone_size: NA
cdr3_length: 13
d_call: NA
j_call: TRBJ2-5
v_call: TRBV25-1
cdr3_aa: CASSDWGEETQYF
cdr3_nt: TGTGCCAGCAGTGATTGGGGGGAAGAGACCCAGTACTTC

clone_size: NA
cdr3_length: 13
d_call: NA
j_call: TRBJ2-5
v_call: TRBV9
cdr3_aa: CASSVLSEETQYF
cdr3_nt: TGTGCCAGCAGCGTACTTAGTGAAGAGACCCAGTACTTC

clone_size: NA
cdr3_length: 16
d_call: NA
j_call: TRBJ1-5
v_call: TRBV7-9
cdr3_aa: CASSLEDRSFNQPQHF
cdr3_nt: TGTGCCAGCAGCTTAGAAGACAGGAGCTTCAATCAGCCCCAGCATTTT

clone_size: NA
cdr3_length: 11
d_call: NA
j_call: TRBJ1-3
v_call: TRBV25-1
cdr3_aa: CASSWGYTIYF
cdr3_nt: TGTGCCAGCAGTTGGGGATACACCATATATTTT

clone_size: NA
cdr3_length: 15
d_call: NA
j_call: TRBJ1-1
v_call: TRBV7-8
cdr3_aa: CASSLFPQGSTEAFF
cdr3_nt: TGTGCCAGCAGCTTATTTCCTCAGGGTTCGACTGAAGCTTTCTTT

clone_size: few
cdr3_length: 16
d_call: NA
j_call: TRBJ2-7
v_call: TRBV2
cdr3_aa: CASSEALSGRAYEQYF
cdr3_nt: TGTGCCAGCAGTGAAGCGCTGTCAGGAAGGGCCTACGAGCAGTACTTC

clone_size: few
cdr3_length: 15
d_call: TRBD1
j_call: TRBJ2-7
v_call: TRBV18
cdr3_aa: CASSSGQGALDEQYF
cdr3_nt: TGTGCCAGCTCATCGGGACAGGGGGCCCTAGACGAGCAGTACTTC